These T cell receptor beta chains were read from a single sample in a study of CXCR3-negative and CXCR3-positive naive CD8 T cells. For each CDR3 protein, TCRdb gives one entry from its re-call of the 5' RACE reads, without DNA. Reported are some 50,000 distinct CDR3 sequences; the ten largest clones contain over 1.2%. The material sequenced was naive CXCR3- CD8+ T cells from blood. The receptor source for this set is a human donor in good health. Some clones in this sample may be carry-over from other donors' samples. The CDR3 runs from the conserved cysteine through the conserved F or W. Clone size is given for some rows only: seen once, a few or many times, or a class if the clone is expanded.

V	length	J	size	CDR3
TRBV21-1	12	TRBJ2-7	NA	CASSKRGDEQYF
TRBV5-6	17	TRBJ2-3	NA	CASSLGLGDSRTDTQYF
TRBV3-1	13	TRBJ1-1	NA	CASSPTGNTEAFF
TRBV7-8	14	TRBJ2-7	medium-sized	CASSLVGASYEQYF
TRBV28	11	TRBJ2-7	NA	CASSLSIEQYF
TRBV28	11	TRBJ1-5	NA	CASSSTGPQHF
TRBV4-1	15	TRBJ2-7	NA	CASSQDLAGGYEQYF
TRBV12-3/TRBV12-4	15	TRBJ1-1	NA	CASSFQGLMNTEAFF
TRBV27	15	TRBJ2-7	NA	CASSLSSGGTYEQYF
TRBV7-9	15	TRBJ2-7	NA	CASSVGTSETYEQYF
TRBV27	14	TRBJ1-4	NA	CASRERTGGEKLFF
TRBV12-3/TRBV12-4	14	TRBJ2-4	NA	CASTLGGVGNIQYF
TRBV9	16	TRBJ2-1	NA	CASSPSGVYLYSEQFF
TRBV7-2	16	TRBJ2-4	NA	CASSLEVWGAKNIQYF
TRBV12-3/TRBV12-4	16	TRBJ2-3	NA	CASSFSPSSFTDTQYF
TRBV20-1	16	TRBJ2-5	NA	CSARDRRLPGGETQYF